This T cell receptor (beta chain) comes out of a study of molecular identifiers for immune sequencing clone quantification. A single record per CDR3 protein comes from TCRdb applying MiXCR to the PCR reads. The table includes approximately 550,000 distinct CDR3 sequences, about 22% detected once. This clonotype appeared many times. The J segment lost 5 bases and the V segment lost 0 bases, leaving 10 bases of the junction unmatched. The germline V gene encodes CDR1 SGHTA and CDR2 FQGNSA. This CDR3 spans 19 amino acids. This TCR derives from a human donor in good health. Some libraries in this study had Jurkat cell RNA spiked in. The V and J genes are TRBV7-2 and TRBJ2-1; 13 bases line up with TRBD2. What was sequenced was naive CD8+ T cells from blood, with Jurkat cell RNA spiked in. Subset given: FACS-sorted CD8+CD4-CCR7+CD45RA+ naive T cells. CDR3 bases: TGTGCCAGCAGCTTAGCCTCGGTCATCGGGACTAGCGGGGACAATGAGCAGTTCTTC. This translates into CASSLASVIGTSGDNEQFF. The full variable domain, rest sourced from reference TRBV7-2 and TRBJ2-1, is GAGVSQSPSNKVTEKGKDVELRCDPISGHTALYWYRQSLGQGLEFLIYFQGNSAPDKSGLPSDRFSAERTGGSVSTLTIQRTQQEDSAVYLCASSLASVIGTSGDNEQFFGPGTRLTVL.